This TCR beta chain was sequenced for a study of T-cell reconstitution after alpha-beta-depleted transplantation in children. This CDR3 is 13 amino acids long. Between the trimmed V and J ends, which lost 0 bases and 6 bases, there was a span of 6 bases. Germline lookup yields CDR1 SGDLS and CDR2 YYNGEE. This clonotype was seen a handful of times. Using unique molecular identifiers, the investigators prepared the TCRbeta library. TCRdb re-analysed the PCR reads in MiXCR, keeping a single row per CDR3 protein. The table has roughly 500,000 distinct CDR3 sequences, 30% to 35% seen once. The receptor was derived from a human donor who donated a stem cell graft to a child with aplastic anemia. Sequences were derived from PBMCs from the stem cell graft donor, sampled from the stem cell graft. The chain combines TRBV9 with TRBJ2-2; the D is unclear. The CDR3 sequence: CASSVAGPGELFF. CDR3 in DNA: TGTGCCAGCAGCGTAGCCGGCCCCGGGGAGCTGTTTTTT.